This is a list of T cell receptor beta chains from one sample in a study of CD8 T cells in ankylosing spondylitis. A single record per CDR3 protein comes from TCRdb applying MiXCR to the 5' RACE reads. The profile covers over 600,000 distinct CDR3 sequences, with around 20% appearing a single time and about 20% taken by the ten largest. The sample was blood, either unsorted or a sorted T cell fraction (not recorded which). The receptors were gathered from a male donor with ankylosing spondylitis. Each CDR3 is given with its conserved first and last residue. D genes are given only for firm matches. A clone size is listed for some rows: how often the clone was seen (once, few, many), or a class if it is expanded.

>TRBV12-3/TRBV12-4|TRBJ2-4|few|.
TGTGCCAGCAGTCCCCCCGGGGCACTAGCCAAAAACATTCAGTACTTC
CASSPPGALAKNIQYF
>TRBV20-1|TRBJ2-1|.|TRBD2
TGCAGTGCTAGAGATAGACTAGCGCTCTACAATGAGCAGTTCTTC
CSARDRLALYNEQFF
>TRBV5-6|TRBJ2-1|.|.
TGTGCCAGCAGCCCAGGGCGGGGAAGATCCAGAAATGAGCAGTTCTTC
CASSPGRGRSRNEQFF
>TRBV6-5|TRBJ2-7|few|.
TGTGCCAGCAGTTACGAAGGGGGGCAGTACTTC
CASSYEGGQYF
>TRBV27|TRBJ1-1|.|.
TGTGCCACGCACCGAGGAGGGAACACTGAAGCTTTCTTT
CATHRGGNTEAFF
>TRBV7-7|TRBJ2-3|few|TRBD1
TGTGCTAGCAGCTTAGACACTCAGGGGGACAGGGGGCTCCCAGATACGCAGTATTTT
CASSLDTQGDRGLPDTQYF
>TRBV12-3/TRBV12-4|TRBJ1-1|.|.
TGTGCCATCAGTTTAGCGCCTCTTAGTTGGCAGTGGAACACTGAAGCTTTCTTT
CAISLAPLSWQWNTEAFF
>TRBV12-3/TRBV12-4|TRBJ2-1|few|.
TGTGCCAGCAATCTCCGGGAAGGACTCGACAAGCAGTTCTTC
CASNLREGLDKQFF
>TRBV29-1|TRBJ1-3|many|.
TGCAGCGCCACAACGCCTGGAAACACCATATATTTT
CSATTPGNTIYF
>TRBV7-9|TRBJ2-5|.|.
TGTGCCAGCAGCTTTGAGGGGACCCAGTACTTC
CASSFEGTQYF
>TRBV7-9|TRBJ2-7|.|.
TGTGCCAGCAGCCGGACAAACGAGCAGTACTTC
CASSRTNEQYF
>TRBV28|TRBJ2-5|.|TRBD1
TGTGCCAGCAGTCCCGGAGACAGGGGAAGAGAGACCCAGTACTTC
CASSPGDRGRETQYF
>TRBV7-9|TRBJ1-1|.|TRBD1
TGTGCCAGCAGCTCCTCGGGACAGATGAACACTGAAGCTTTCTTT
CASSSSGQMNTEAFF
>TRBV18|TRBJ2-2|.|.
TGTGCCAGCTCACCGCGACTGAGAGACACCGGGGAGCTGTTTTTT
CASSPRLRDTGELFF
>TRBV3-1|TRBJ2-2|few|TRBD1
TGTGCCAGCAGCCAAGGGGCAGGGGGAAACACCGGGGAGCTGTTTTTT
CASSQGAGGNTGELFF
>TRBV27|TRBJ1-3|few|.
TGTGCCAGCAGCGAGAGGGACTCCTTGGCTGGAAACACCATATATTTT
CASSERDSLAGNTIYF
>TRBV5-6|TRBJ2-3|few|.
TGTGCCAGCAGCTTGGGTCAGACTAGCACAGATACGCAGTATTTT
CASSLGQTSTDTQYF
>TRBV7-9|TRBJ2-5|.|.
TGTGCCAGCAGCTTTGGTTCGGGTGAGACCCAGTACTTC
CASSFGSGETQYF
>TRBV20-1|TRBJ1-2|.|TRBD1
TGCAGTGCTAGAGACCAGGGGGAGGGCTATGGCTACACCTTC
CSARDQGEGYGYTF
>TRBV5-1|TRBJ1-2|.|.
TGCGCCAGCAGCTTGAATCCCCAGGCTGGCTACACCTTC
CASSLNPQAGYTF
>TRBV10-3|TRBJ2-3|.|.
TGTGCCATCAGTGGTGGGGGACCCTCCACAGATACGCAGTATTTT
CAISGGGPSTDTQYF
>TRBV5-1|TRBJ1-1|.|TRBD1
TGCGCCAGCAGCTGGAACCGGGACAGGGGTTACACTGAAGCTTTCTTT
CASSWNRDRGYTEAFF
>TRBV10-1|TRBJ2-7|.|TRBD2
TGCGCCAGCAGTGATAAGGGACTAGCGGGAGAGGACGAGCAGTACTTC
CASSDKGLAGEDEQYF
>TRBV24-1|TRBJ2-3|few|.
TGTGCCACCAGTGATCCCCGGTCTACAGGGACGCAGTATTTT
CATSDPRSTGTQYF
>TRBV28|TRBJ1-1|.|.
TGTGCCAGCAGCAAAGGGTCCACTGAAGCTTTCTTT
CASSKGSTEAFF
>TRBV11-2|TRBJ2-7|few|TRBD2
TGTGCCAAACCCCCAGAGCGGGAGAGCCTCTACGAGCAGTACTTC
CAKPPERESLYEQYF
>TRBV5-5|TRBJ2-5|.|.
TGTGCCAGCAGCTTGGCTGTGGGGGAAGAGACCCAGTACTTC
CASSLAVGEETQYF
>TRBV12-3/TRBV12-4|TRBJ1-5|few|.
TGTGCCAGCAGTTACGAAAGCGGGTCAAGCAATCAGCCCCAGCATTTT
CASSYESGSSNQPQHF
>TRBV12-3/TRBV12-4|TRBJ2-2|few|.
TGTGCCAGCTCCTCTGTACTGCCTAACACCGGGGAGCTGTTTTTT
CASSSVLPNTGELFF
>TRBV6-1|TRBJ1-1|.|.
TGTGCCACGCACAGGAACATGAACACTGAAGCTTTCTTT
CATHRNMNTEAFF
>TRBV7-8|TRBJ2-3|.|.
TGTGCCAGCAGCTCAAGACTAGTCCCTCAGATCAGCACAGATACGCAGTATTTT
CASSSRLVPQISTDTQYF
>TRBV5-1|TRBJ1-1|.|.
TGCGCCAGCAGCCCCTCTTGGGGGTTGGTCACTGAAGCTTTCTTT
CASSPSWGLVTEAFF
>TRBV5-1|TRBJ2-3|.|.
TGCGCCAGCAGCTTGGCGGCTAGCAGAGATACGCAGTATTTT
CASSLAASRDTQYF
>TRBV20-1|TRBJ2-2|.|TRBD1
TGCAGTGCTCAGACAGGGATCACCGGGGAGCTGTTTTTT
CSAQTGITGELFF
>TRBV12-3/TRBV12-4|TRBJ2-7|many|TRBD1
TGTGCCAGCAGTTTCGGACAGGGTTTGCACGAGCAGTACTTC
CASSFGQGLHEQYF
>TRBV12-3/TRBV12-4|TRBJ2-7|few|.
TGTGCCAGCAGCCATCCTCTAGGCGAGCAGTACTTC
CASSHPLGEQYF
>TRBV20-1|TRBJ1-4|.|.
TGCAGTGCACAGACTAATGAAAAACTGTTTTTT
CSAQTNEKLFF
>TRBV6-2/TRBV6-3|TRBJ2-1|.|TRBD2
TGTGCCAGCAGTCTTAGCGGGTATCAAGTCAATGAGCAGTTCTTC
CASSLSGYQVNEQFF
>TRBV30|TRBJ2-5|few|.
TGTGCCTGGAGTGACGACAGCCAAGAGACCCAGTACTTC
CAWSDDSQETQYF
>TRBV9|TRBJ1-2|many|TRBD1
TGTGCCAGCAGCGTAGGGGACAGACATAACTATGGCTACACCTTC
CASSVGDRHNYGYTF
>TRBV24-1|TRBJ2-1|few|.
TGTGCCACCAGTGATTCCCCAGGGAACAATGAGCAGTTCTTC
CATSDSPGNNEQFF
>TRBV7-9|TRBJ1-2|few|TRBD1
TGTGCCAGCAGCTCCCTCATGGCCCAGGGGGTGAACTATGGCTACACCTTC
CASSSLMAQGVNYGYTF
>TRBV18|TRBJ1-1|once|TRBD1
TGTGCCAGCTCACTCAGACAGGGCAGTGTCACTGAAGCTTTCTTT
CASSLRQGSVTEAFF
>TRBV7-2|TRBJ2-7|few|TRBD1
TGTGCCAGCAGCTTAGCGGGACAGGGGGCCAATGAGCAGTACTTC
CASSLAGQGANEQYF
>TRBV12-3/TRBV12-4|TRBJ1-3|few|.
TGTGCCAGCGCAGGATCTAAAGGAAACACCATATATTTT
CASAGSKGNTIYF
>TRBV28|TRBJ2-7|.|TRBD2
TGTGCCAGCAGTTTATCTAGCGGGAGGCCCCCCTACGAGCAGTACTTC
CASSLSSGRPPYEQYF
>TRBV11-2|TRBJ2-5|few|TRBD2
TGTGCCAGCAGCTTAGTAGCGGGAGGGCCTCGGACCCAGTACTTC
CASSLVAGGPRTQYF
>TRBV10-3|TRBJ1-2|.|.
TGTGCCATCAGTGCACCGGGGATCTATGGCTACACCTTC
CAISAPGIYGYTF
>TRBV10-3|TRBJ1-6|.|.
TGTGCCATCAGTGGACAGCCTAATTCACCCCTCCACTTT
CAISGQPNSPLHF
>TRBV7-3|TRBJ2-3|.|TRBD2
TGTGCCAGCAGCTTTAGGCCGGGAGGGCCGTCAGATACGCAGTATTTT
CASSFRPGGPSDTQYF
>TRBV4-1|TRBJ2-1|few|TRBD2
TGCGCCAGCAGCCAACCCCGTAGCGGGGGAGCCTACAATGAGCAGTTCTTC
CASSQPRSGGAYNEQFF
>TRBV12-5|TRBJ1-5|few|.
TGTGCTAGTGTTGAGGCAGGGATCGGTCAGCCCCAGCATTTT
CASVEAGIGQPQHF
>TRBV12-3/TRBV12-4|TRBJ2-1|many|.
TGTGCCAGCAGTTTATTACCCCCGGTAGGATCTGGTGAGCAGTTCTTC
CASSLLPPVGSGEQFF
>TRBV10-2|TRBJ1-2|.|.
TGCGCCAGCGCGCTGGCGGGTGGCTACACCTTC
CASALAGGYTF
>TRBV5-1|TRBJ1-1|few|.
TGCGCCAGCAGCTTGGGCCCCGCGGCTGAAGCTTTCTTT
CASSLGPAAEAFF
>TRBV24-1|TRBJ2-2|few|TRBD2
TGTGCCACCGCCCCCCGCGGGGGGAACACCGGGGAGCTGTTTTTT
CATAPRGGNTGELFF
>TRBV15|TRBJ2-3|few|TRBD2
TGTGCCACCAGCAGAGTGGCCGGGGGGGCCTCCGGCACAGATACGCAGTATTTT
CATSRVAGGASGTDTQYF